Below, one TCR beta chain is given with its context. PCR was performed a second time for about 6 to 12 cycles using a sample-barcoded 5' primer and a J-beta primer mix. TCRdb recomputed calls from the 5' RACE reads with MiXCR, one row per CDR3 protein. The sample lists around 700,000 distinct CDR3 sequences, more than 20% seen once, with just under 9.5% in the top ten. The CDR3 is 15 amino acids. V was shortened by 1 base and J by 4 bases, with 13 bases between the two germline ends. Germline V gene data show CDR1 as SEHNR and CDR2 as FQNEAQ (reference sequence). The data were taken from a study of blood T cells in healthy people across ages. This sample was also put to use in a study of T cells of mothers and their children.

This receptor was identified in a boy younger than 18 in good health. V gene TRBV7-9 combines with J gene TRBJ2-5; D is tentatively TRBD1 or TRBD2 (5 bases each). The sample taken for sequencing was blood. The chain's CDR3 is CASSLVEGRTETQYF. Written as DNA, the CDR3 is TGTGCCAGCAGCTTAGTAGAGGGACGAACAGAGACCCAGTACTTC.